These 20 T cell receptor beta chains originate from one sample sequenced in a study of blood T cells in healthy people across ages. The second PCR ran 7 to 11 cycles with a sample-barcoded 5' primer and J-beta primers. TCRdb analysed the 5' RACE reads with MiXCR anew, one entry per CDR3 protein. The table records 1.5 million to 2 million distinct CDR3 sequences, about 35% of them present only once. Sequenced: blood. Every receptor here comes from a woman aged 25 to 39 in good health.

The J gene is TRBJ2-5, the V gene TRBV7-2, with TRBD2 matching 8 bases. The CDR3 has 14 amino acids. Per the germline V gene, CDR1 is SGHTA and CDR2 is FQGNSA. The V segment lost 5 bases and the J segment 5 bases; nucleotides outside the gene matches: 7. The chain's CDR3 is CASSQSGRTETQYF. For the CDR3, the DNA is TGTGCCAGCAGCCAGAGCGGGAGAACTGAGACCCAGTACTTC.

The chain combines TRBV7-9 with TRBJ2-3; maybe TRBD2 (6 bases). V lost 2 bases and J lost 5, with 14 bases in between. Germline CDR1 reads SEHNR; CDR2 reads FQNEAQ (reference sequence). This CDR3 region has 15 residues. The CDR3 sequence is CASSLRDTGGDTQYF. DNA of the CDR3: TGTGCCAGCAGCTTAAGAGATACCGGGGGAGATACGCAGTATTTT.

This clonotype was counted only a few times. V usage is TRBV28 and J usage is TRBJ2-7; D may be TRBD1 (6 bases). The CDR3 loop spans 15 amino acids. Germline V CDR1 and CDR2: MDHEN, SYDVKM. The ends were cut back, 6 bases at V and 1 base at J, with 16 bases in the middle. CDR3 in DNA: TGTGCCAGCAGCCTGACAGGCTACCCTTCCTACGAGCAGTACTTC. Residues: CASSLTGYPSYEQYF. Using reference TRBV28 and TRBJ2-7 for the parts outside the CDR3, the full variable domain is DVKVTQSSRYLVKRTGEKVFLECVQDMDHENMFWYRQDPGLGLRLIYFSYDVKMKEKGDIPEGYSVSREKKERFSLILESASTNQTSMYLCASSLTGYPSYEQYFGPGTRLTVT.

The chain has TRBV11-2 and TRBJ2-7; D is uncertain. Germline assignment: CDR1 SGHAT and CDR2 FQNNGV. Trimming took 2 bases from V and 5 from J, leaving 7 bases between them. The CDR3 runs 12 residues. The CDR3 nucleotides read TGTGCCAGCAGCTTAACGGACCACGAGCAGTACTTC. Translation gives CASSLTDHEQYF. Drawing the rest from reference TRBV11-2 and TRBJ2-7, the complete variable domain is EAGVAQSPRYKIIEKRQSVAFWCNPISGHATLYWYQQILGQGPKLLIQFQNNGVVDDSQLPKDRFSAERLKGVDSTLKIQPAKLEDSAVYLCASSLTDHEQYFGPGTRLTVT.

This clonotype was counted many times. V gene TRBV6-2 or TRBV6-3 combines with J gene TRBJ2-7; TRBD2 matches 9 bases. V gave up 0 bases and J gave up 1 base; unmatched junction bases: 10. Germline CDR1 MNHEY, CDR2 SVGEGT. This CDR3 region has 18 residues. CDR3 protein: CASSYSSWLAGKSYEQYF. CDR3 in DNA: TGTGCCAGCAGTTACTCGAGTTGGCTAGCGGGGAAATCCTACGAGCAGTACTTC.

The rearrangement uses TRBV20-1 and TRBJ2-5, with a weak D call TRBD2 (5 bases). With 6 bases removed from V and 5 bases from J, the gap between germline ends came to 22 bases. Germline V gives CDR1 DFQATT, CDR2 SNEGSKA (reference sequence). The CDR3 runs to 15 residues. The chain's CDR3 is CSANIALGTHETQYF. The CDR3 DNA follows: TGCAGTGCGAATATAGCGTTGGGCACTCACGAGACCCAGTACTTC.

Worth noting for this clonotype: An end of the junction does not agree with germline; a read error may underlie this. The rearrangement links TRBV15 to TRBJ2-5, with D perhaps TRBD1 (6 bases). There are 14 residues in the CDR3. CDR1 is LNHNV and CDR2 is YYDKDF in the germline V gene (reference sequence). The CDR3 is CVTSRPQGQETQYF. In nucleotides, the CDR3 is TGTGTCACCAGCAGACCACAGGGACAAGAGACCCAGTACTTC. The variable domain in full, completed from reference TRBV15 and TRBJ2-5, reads DAMVIQNPRYQVTQFGKPVTLSCSQTLNHNVMYWYQQKSSQAPKLLFHYYDKDFNNEADTPDNFQSRRPNTSFCFLDIRSPGLGDTAMYLCVTSRPQGQETQYFGPGTRLLVL.

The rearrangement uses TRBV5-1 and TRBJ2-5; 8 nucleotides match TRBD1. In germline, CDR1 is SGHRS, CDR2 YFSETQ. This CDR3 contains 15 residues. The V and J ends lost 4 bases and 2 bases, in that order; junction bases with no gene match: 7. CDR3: CASSAGQGTQETQYF. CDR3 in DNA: TGCGCCAGCAGCGCCGGACAGGGTACGCAAGAGACCCAGTACTTC.

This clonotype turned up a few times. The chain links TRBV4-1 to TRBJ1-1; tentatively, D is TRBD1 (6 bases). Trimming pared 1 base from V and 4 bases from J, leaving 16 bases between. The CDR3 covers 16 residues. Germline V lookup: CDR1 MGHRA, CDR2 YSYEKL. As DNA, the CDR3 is TGCGCCAGCAGCCAAGGGGGCAGGGGACTCAGCACTGAAGCTTTCTTT. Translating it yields CASSQGGRGLSTEAFF.

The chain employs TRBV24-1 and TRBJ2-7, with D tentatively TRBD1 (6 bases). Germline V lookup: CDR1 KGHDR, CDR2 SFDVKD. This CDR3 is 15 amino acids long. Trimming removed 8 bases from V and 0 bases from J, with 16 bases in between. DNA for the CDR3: TGTGCCACCACGATCCGGGACACCAGCTCCTACGAGCAGTACTTC. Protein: CATTIRDTSSYEQYF.

The CDR3 DNA sequence: TGTGCCAGCAGCCAGGCTATGACAGGGGGATCCTACGAGCAGTACTTC. Its protein is CASSQAMTGGSYEQYF. This chain connects TRBV3-1 to TRBJ2-7; 9 positions agree with TRBD1. The CDR3 extends over 16 amino acids. CDR1 and CDR2 (germline): LGHDT, YNNKEL (reference sequence). J was trimmed by 1 base and V by 3 bases; bases with no gene match: 7.

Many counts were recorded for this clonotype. The CDR3 sequence is CAISATAHEAFF. For the CDR3, the DNA is TGTGCCATCAGTGCGACAGCACATGAAGCTTTCTTT. The chain joins TRBV10-3 to TRBJ1-1; tentatively, D is TRBD1 (5 bases). The V end lost 4 bases, the J end lost 7 bases, and 10 bases lay between the germline ends. CDR3 size: 12 residues. Germline V gives CDR1 ENHRY, CDR2 SYGVKD.

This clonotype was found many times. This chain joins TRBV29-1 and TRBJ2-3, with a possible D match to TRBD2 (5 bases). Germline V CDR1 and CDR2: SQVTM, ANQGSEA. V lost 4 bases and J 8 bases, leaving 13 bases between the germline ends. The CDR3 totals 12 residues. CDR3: CSVGAGVGTQYF. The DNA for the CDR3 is TGCAGCGTTGGGGCGGGTGTTGGTACGCAGTATTTT.

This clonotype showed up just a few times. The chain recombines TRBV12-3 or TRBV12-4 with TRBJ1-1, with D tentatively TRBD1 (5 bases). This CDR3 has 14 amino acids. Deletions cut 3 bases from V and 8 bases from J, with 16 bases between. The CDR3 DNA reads TGTGCCAGCAGTTTTCGTGACAGTCGGGAGGAAGCTTTCTTT. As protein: CASSFRDSREEAFF.

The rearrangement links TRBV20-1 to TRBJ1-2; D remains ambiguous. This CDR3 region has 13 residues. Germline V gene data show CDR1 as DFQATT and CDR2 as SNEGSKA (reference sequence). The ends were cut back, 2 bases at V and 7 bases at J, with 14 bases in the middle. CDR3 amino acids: CSARTEGGAGYTF. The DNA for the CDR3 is TGCAGTGCTAGAACCGAGGGAGGAGCTGGCTACACCTTC.

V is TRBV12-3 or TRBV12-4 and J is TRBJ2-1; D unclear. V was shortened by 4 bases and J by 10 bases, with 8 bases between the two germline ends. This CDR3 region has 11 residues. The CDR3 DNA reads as TGTGCCAGCAGTTGGTCTGGGGAGCAGTTCTTC. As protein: CASSWSGEQFF.

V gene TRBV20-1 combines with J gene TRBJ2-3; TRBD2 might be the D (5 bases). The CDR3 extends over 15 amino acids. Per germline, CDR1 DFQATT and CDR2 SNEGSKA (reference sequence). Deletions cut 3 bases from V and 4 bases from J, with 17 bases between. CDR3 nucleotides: TGCAGTGCTAGCATAGGGAGAGGTGCGGCAGATACGCAGTATTTT. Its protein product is CSASIGRGAADTQYF.

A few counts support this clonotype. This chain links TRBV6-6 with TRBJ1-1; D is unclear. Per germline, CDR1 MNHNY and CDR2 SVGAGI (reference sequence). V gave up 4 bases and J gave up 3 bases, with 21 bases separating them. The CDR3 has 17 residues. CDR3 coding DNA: TGTGCCAGCAGTTCTTCTGCCCTAACGGGGATGGACACTGAAGCTTTCTTT. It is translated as CASSSSALTGMDTEAFF.

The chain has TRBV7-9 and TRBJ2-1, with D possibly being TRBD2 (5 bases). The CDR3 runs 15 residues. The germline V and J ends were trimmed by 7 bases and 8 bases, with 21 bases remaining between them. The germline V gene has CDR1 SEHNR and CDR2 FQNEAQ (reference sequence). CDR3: CASTPSDPEGHEQFF. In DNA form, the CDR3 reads TGTGCCAGCACCCCAAGTGACCCCGAGGGCCATGAGCAGTTCTTC.

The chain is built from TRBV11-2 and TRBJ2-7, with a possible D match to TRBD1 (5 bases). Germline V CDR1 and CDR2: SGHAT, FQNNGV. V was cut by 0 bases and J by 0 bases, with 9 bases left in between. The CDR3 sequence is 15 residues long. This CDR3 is CASSLDRDHSYEQYF. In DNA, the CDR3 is TGTGCCAGCAGCTTAGACAGGGATCACTCCTACGAGCAGTACTTC.